A single sample is the source of the 29 T cell receptor beta chains below, sequenced in a study of T-cell memory formation after mild COVID-19. TCRdb analysed the 5' RACE reads with MiXCR anew, one entry per CDR3 protein. Here the sample spans hundreds of thousands of distinct CDR3 sequences, more than 15% being singletons. Source material: PBMCs or a T cell subset sorted from them (not recorded which). The origin of the receptors is a man aged 18 to 35 who had mild COVID-19 (a few samples of this study predate the infection). Cell type and time point are not known.

The genes are TRBV10-3 and TRBJ2-5, with TRBD1 as a possible D gene (5 bases). This CDR3 is 15 amino acids long. The ends were cut back, 3 bases at V and 1 base at J, with 12 bases in the middle. Germline assignment: CDR1 ENHRY and CDR2 SYGVKD. The CDR3 DNA reads as TGTGCCATCAGTGATAGGCAGGGCTTCCAAGAGACCCAGTACTTC. Protein product: CAISDRQGFQETQYF.

V and J are TRBV5-4 and TRBJ2-5; TRBD1 agrees at 10 bases. The germline gives CDR1 SGHNT, CDR2 YYREEE (reference sequence). With 3 bases clipped from V and 1 base from J, the junction kept 12 bases outside the gene matches. This CDR3 has 18 amino acids. The CDR3, as DNA: TGTGCCAGCAGCTCTCCCTCCTCCCGGGACAGGGGCCAAGAGACCCAGTACTTC. Its translation: CASSSPSSRDRGQETQYF. Full variable domain (remainder filled in from reference TRBV5-4 and TRBJ2-5): ETGVTQSPTHLIKTRGQQVTLRCSSQSGHNTVSWYQQALGQGPQFIFQYYREEENGRGNFPPRFSGLQFPNYSSELNVNALELDDSALYLCASSSPSSRDRGQETQYFGPGTRLLVL.

In its sample, this clonotype was seen a few times. The genes are TRBV5-1 and TRBJ1-2; D remains unclear. Trimming pared 2 bases from V and 1 base from J, leaving 6 bases between. The CDR3 loop spans 13 amino acids. Germline lookup yields CDR1 SGHRS and CDR2 YFSETQ. The CDR3 here is CASSFGFNYGYTF. For the CDR3, the DNA is TGCGCCAGCAGCTTTGGGTTTAACTATGGCTACACCTTC.

Ten or more counts support this clonotype. The chain recombines TRBV4-3 with TRBJ2-5; 10 bases fit TRBD2. CDR1 and CDR2 (germline): LGHNA, YSLEER. The V and J ends lost 4 bases and 5 bases, in that order; junction bases with no gene match: 10. The CDR3 spans 16 residues. CDR3 bases: TGCGCCAGCAGCCGGTCAACGGCTAGCGGGGGTGAGACCCAGTACTTC. It codes for CASSRSTASGGETQYF.

The gene calls are TRBV28 and TRBJ1-5; D gene unclear. The CDR3 is 15 amino acids. CDR1 and CDR2 (germline): MDHEN, SYDVKM. Trimming removed 4 bases at V and 0 bases at J, with 10 bases between. The CDR3 here is CASSYTIDSNQPQHF. The CDR3 DNA reads as TGTGCCAGCAGTTATACCATCGATAGCAATCAGCCCCAGCATTTT.

This clonotype has a handful of counts. This chain joins TRBV7-9 and TRBJ1-2; D is unresolved. CDR3 length: 13 amino acids. CDR1 is SEHNR, CDR2 FQNEAQ, per germline (reference sequence). V was cut by 2 bases and J by 7 bases, with 11 bases left in between. The CDR3 coding sequence is TGTGCCAGCAGCTTATTTCTGCCCTCTGGCTACACCTTC. Residues: CASSLFLPSGYTF.

To note about this clonotype: One end of the junction does not line up with germline, which may come from a read error. The chain has TRBV11-2 and TRBJ2-5; the D gene is possibly TRBD2 (5 bases). The CDR3 runs to 15 residues. Germline V lookup: CDR1 SGHAT, CDR2 FQNNGV. CDR3 loop: CASSLEGPSKETQYF. CDR3 in DNA: TGTGCCAGCAGCCTAGAGGGCCCCTCCAAAGAGACCCAGTACTTC.

This clonotype has only a few counts. The gene calls are TRBV4-1 and TRBJ2-4; maybe TRBD1 (5 bases). This CDR3 contains 15 residues. Germline CDR1 and CDR2: MGHRA and YSYEKL. V was clipped by 0 bases and J by 10 bases, with 16 bases between them. The CDR3: CASSQEGARARIQYF. DNA for the CDR3: TGCGCCAGCAGCCAAGAGGGTGCCAGGGCACGGATTCAGTACTTC.

This clonotype was detected a few times. The J gene is TRBJ2-3, the V gene TRBV14; TRBD2 agrees at 13 bases. Germline loops: CDR1 SGHDN, CDR2 FVKESK. V was clipped by 2 bases and J by 2 bases; unmatched bases: 7. The CDR3 contains 18 residues. CDR3: CASSQRRTSGGSTDTQYF. CDR3 bases: TGTGCCAGCAGCCAACGGAGGACTAGCGGGGGATCCACAGATACGCAGTATTTT. Supplemented by reference TRBV14 and TRBJ2-3, the full variable domain reads EAGVTQFPSHSVIEKGQTVTLRCDPISGHDNLYWYRRVMGKEIKFLLHFVKESKQDESGMPNNRFLAERTGGTYSTLKVQPAELEDSGVYFCASSQRRTSGGSTDTQYFGPGTRLTVL.

This clonotype showed up just a few times. This chain connects TRBV24-1 to TRBJ2-3; 9 nucleotides line up with TRBD1. Looked up from germline, CDR1 is KGHDR and CDR2 is SFDVKD. The V segment lost 3 bases and the J segment 1 base; nucleotides outside the gene matches: 4. This CDR3 is 16 amino acids long. CDR3 region: CATSDGDRVGTDTQYF. In nucleotides, the CDR3 is TGTGCCACCAGTGATGGGGACAGGGTAGGCACAGATACGCAGTATTTT.

This clonotype was found a few times. For the CDR3, the DNA is TGTGCCAGCAGTTTAAGTGGGGAGCCTAATGAAAAACTGTTTTTT. Its translation is CASSLSGEPNEKLFF. The chain uses TRBV12-3 or TRBV12-4 and TRBJ1-4; D unresolved. V lost 2 bases, J lost 3 bases, and 10 bases lay in between. The CDR3 contains 15 residues.

The V and J genes are TRBV30 and TRBJ1-5, with D possibly matching TRBD1 (6 bases). The CDR3 loop spans 13 amino acids. V lost 1 base and J 6 bases, leaving 10 bases between the germline ends. CDR1 is GTSNPN and CDR2 is SVGIG in the germline V gene (reference sequence). The CDR3 bases are TGTGCCTGGAGTGACAGGGTCGCTCAGCCCCAGCATTTT. Its translation: CAWSDRVAQPQHF.

The rearrangement uses TRBV6-2 or TRBV6-3 and TRBJ2-5, with a tentative D call TRBD2 (5 bases). Germline V CDR1 and CDR2: MNHEY, SVGEGT. The V and J ends lost 2 bases and 5 bases respectively, with 15 bases between them. CDR3 length: 15 residues. The CDR3 region is CASSYEAGLFETQYF. CDR3 DNA: TGTGCCAGCAGTTACGAGGCAGGACTCTTCGAGACCCAGTACTTC.

The V call is TRBV10-3, the J call TRBJ2-3, with 10 bases lining up with TRBD2. Trimming removed 8 bases from V and 2 bases from J; junction bases left unmatched: 13. Germline V gene sequence: CDR1 ENHRY, CDR2 SYGVKD. This CDR3 contains 17 residues. CDR3 in amino acids: CAIQSSPSGGITDTQYF. Written as DNA, the CDR3 is TGTGCCATCCAGTCCTCCCCTAGCGGGGGTATCACAGATACGCAGTATTTT.

This clonotype occurred many times. This rearrangement joins TRBV4-1 to TRBJ2-1; 8 nucleotides line up with TRBD2. Trimming took 5 bases from V and 7 from J; bases not matched to a gene: 13. CDR1 is MGHRA and CDR2 is YSYEKL in the germline V gene. The CDR3 contains 16 residues. CDR3: CASSNGGALPGNEQFF. CDR3 DNA sequence: TGCGCCAGCAGCAACGGGGGGGCCTTACCTGGGAATGAGCAGTTCTTC.

The chain recombines TRBV7-2 with TRBJ1-2; the D gene is possibly TRBD1 (5 bases). Between the trimmed V and J ends, which lost 5 bases and 3 bases, there was a span of 10 bases. Germline lookup yields CDR1 SGHTA and CDR2 FQGNSA. This CDR3 is built from 13 residues. The CDR3 sequence: CASSGGRDYGYTF. CDR3 sequence (DNA): TGTGCCAGCAGCGGGGGACGGGACTATGGCTACACCTTC. Using reference TRBV7-2 and TRBJ1-2 for the parts outside the CDR3, the full variable domain is GAGVSQSPSNKVTEKGKDVELRCDPISGHTALYWYRQSLGQGLEFLIYFQGNSAPDKSGLPSDRFSAERTGGSVSTLTIQRTQQEDSAVYLCASSGGRDYGYTFGSGTRLTVV.

This clonotype is a singleton in its sample. The genes are TRBV12-3 or TRBV12-4 and TRBJ1-1; D may be TRBD1 (5 bases). The germline V and J ends were trimmed by 3 bases and 5 bases, with 7 bases remaining between them. The CDR3 runs to 12 residues. CDR3 region: CASSFRQTEAFF. CDR3 in DNA: TGTGCCAGCAGTTTTCGACAGACTGAAGCTTTCTTT.

This clonotype has a handful of counts. The rearrangement links TRBV15 to TRBJ1-2, with a weak D call TRBD1 (5 bases). The CDR3 sequence is 15 residues long. Germline V CDR1 and CDR2: LNHNV, YYDKDF (reference sequence). Trimming removed 0 bases at V and 4 bases at J, with 12 bases between. CDR3 DNA: TGTGCCACCAGCAGAGAGAGTGCAGGGATCTATGGCTACACCTTC. It translates to CATSRESAGIYGYTF.

The J gene is TRBJ1-4, the V gene TRBV5-5; no clear D. Trimming took 0 bases from V and 0 from J, leaving 12 bases between them. The CDR3 length is 17 residues. Germline CDR1 is SGHKS and CDR2 is YYEKEE (reference sequence). The CDR3 nucleotides read TGTGCCAGCAGCTTGGTGGGCAGACGTGCAACTAATGAAAAACTGTTTTTT. Protein product: CASSLVGRRATNEKLFF.

This clonotype showed up just a few times. The chain is built from TRBV7-8 and TRBJ2-7; TRBD2 matches at 7 bases. V shed 1 base and J 3 bases; nucleotides not matched to a gene: 9. Germline values: CDR1 SGHVS, CDR2 FQNEAQ. The CDR3 extends over 16 amino acids. The CDR3, as DNA: TGTGCCAGCAGCTTAGGAGGGAGGGCTGGACGCTACGAGCAGTACGTC. Protein sequence: CASSLGGRAGRYEQYV.

The chain has TRBV5-1 and TRBJ1-4, with a tentative D call TRBD1 (5 bases). Trimming took 1 base from V and 8 from J, leaving 15 bases between them. Germline CDR1 is SGHRS and CDR2 is YFSETQ. The CDR3 is 15 residues long. The CDR3 is CASSLMGQGSEKLFF. DNA for the CDR3: TGCGCCAGCAGCTTGATGGGTCAGGGAAGCGAAAAACTGTTTTTT.

This clonotype was counted only a few times. J is TRBJ2-5 and V is TRBV7-2; possible D gene TRBD2, 7 bases. Deletions cut 5 bases from V and 1 base from J, with 11 bases between. Germline CDR1 SGHTA, CDR2 FQGNSA. CDR3 length: 14 amino acids. In nucleotides, the CDR3 is TGTGCCAGCAGCACCCGGGGGGCCCAAGAGACCCAGTACTTC. Its protein is CASSTRGAQETQYF.

The chain carries TRBV5-5 and TRBJ1-2; a weak D match, TRBD1 (5 bases). Trimming stripped 6 bases from V and 5 bases from J, with 17 bases between. From germline, CDR1 is SGHKS and CDR2 YYEKEE (reference sequence). The length of the CDR3 is 14 residues. The CDR3 protein is CASTFTGTPYGYTF. The CDR3 DNA reads as TGTGCCAGCACGTTTACCGGGACTCCTTATGGCTACACCTTC.

The chain is built from TRBV10-3 and TRBJ1-1, with TRBD1 identical over 11 bases. The germline CDR1 and CDR2 sequences are ENHRY and SYGVKD. The V gene end was trimmed by 6 bases and the J gene end by 3 bases; junction bases not matched to a gene: 3. The CDR3 contains 14 residues. CDR3 nucleotides: TGTGCCATCAGGGGGGACAGGGGGGACACTGAAGCTTTCTTT. Protein sequence: CAIRGDRGDTEAFF.

The chain uses TRBV7-2 and TRBJ2-5; D might be TRBD1 or TRBD2, each matching 7 bases. Germline CDR1 and CDR2: SGHTA and FQGNSA. Trimming shortened V by 4 bases and J by 7 bases, and 13 bases separated the two germline ends. This CDR3 comprises 13 residues. The CDR3 reads CASSSGGVATQYF. The CDR3 bases are TGTGCCAGCAGCTCAGGGGGGGTGGCGACCCAGTACTTC.

This clonotype was observed at least ten times. The J gene is TRBJ2-1, the V gene TRBV15; D might be TRBD2 (6 bases). Germline CDR1 LNHNV, CDR2 YYDKDF (reference sequence). The V end lost 8 bases, the J end lost 4 bases, and 18 bases lay between the germline ends. This CDR3 has 15 amino acids. The CDR3 loop reads CATAWGAGIYNEQFF. The DNA of the CDR3 is TGTGCCACCGCGTGGGGTGCGGGGATATACAATGAGCAGTTCTTC.

This clonotype was counted between two and nine times. This rearrangement joins TRBV10-2 to TRBJ2-3; D not resolved. Germline assignment: CDR1 WSHSY and CDR2 SAAADI. V was clipped by 7 bases and J by 2 bases, with 13 bases between them. This CDR3 is built from 14 residues. The CDR3 nucleotides are TGCGCCAGCACCGGGCCCGAGCTCACAGATACGCAGTATTTT. Residues: CASTGPELTDTQYF.

This clonotype was observed once. V is TRBV3-1 and J is TRBJ2-6, with 8 bases identical to TRBD1. Germline V gene data show CDR1 as LGHDT and CDR2 as YNNKEL (reference sequence). This CDR3 region has 19 residues. Trimming cost V 5 bases and J 2 bases; bases outside gene matches: 14. As DNA, the CDR3 is TGTGCCAGCAGCGCGGAACCCAGGGGGCCGTTTGCTGGGGCCAACGTCCTGACTTTC. This translates into CASSAEPRGPFAGANVLTF.

V is TRBV4-3 and J is TRBJ1-4; unclear D gene. CDR1 is LGHNA and CDR2 is YSLEER in the germline V gene. The CDR3 is 17 amino acids. V was pared by 0 bases and J by 0 bases, with 11 bases between. CDR3 in DNA: TGCGCCAGCAGCCAAGAGGTGGATTCTGCAACTAATGAAAAACTGTTTTTT. Protein: CASSQEVDSATNEKLFF.